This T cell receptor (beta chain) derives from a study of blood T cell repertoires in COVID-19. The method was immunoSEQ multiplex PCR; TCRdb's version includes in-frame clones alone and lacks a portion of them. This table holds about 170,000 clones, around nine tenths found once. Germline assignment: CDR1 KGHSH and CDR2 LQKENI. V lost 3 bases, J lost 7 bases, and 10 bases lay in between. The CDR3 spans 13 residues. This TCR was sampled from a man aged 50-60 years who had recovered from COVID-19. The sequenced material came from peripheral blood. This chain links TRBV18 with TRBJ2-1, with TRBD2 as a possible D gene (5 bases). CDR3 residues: CASSPDSLNEQFF. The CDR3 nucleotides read TGTGCCAGCTCACCGGACTCGCTAAATGAGCAGTTCTTC.